This entry concerns a single TCR beta chain. The CDR3 is made up of 18 amino acids. The ends were cut back, 4 bases at V and 10 bases at J, with 26 bases in the middle. Germline V lookup: CDR1 SGHDN, CDR2 FVKESK. This entry comes from a study of OX40 agonist ivuxolimab in advanced cancers. Some clones are missing from TCRdb's copy, which holds only in-frame ones; the method was immunoSEQ multiplex PCR. The sample yields about 69,000 clones, around 85% seen once. This clonotype originated in an adult with an advanced solid tumor such as melanoma, head and neck, liver or kidney cancer. The specimen was CD4+ or CD8+ T cells sorted from blood, collected in a trial of the OX40 agonist ivuxolimab. The chain carries TRBV14 and TRBJ1-6; no firm D call. This CDR3 reads CASSPKERALGYGSPLHF. The CDR3 DNA reads as TGTGCCAGCAGCCCAAAAGAAAGGGCCCTCGGCTATGGATCACCCCTCCACTTT.